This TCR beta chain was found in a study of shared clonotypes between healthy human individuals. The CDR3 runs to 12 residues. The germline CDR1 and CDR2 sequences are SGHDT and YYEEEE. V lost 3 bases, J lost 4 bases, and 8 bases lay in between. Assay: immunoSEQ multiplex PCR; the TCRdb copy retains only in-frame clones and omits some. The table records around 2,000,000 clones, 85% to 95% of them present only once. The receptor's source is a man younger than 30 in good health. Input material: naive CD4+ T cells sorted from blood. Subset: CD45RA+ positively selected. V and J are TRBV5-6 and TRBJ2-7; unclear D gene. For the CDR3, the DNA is TGTGCCAGCAGCTCCTACATGTACGAGCAGTACTTC. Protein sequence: CASSSYMYEQYF.